One and the same sample provided the 18 T cell receptor beta chains below, sequenced in a study of cytomegalovirus exposure and HLA in healthy donors (dated by TCRdb to 2015 to 2018). Library preparation used the immunoSEQ multiplex PCR assay. A mixture of 60 forward primers for TCR Vbeta segments and 13 reverse primers for TCR Jbeta segments was used in the multiplex PCR. Here the immuneACCESS table is served through TCRdb, limited to in-frame sequences with V and J called. Missing clones are a known gap in these copies; in checked studies unresolved V genes cover under half, and the rest lacks a known reason. The sample table contains 90,000 to 120,000 clones; only one count was recorded for about 81% of them. The ten largest account for 2% to 3% of the sample. The sequencing sample was made of PBMCs. The source of these receptors is a man aged 25-40 years in good health and CMV-seropositive.

This clone is a singleton in its sample. V and J are TRBV11-2 and TRBJ1-2; tentative D call: TRBD1 (5 bases). Germline V gives CDR1 SGHAT, CDR2 FQNNGV. The V gene lost 2 bases and the J gene lost 5 bases, with 9 bases spanning the gap. The length of the CDR3 is 13 residues. This chain's CDR3 is CASSLFRQYGYTF. The CDR3, as DNA: TGTGCCAGCAGCTTATTCCGACAGTATGGCTACACCTTC.

This clone has just a few counts. The J gene is TRBJ2-3, the V gene TRBV6-1, with TRBD1 as a possible D gene (6 bases). CDR1 is MNHNS and CDR2 is SASEGT in the germline V gene. This CDR3 is built from 18 residues. V was shortened by 0 bases and J by 4 bases, with 20 bases between the two germline ends. CDR3 amino acids: CASSEALIRAGVADTQYF. CDR3 nucleotides: TGTGCCAGCAGTGAAGCGTTAATTAGGGCAGGGGTGGCAGATACGCAGTATTTT.

The V call is TRBV30, the J call TRBJ1-2; D is undetermined. Trimming removed 0 bases from V and 4 bases from J, with 6 bases in between. The CDR3 extends over 12 amino acids. Germline V gene data show CDR1 as GTSNPN and CDR2 as SVGIG (reference sequence). The CDR3 DNA follows: TGTGCCTGGAGTGTGGCTGGCTATGGCTACACCTTC. Translating gives CAWSVAGYGYTF.

A few counts support this clone. The chain uses TRBV5-8 and TRBJ1-1; D unresolved. CDR1 is SGHTS and CDR2 is YDEGEE in the germline V gene. V was cut by 1 base and J by 7 bases, with 5 bases left in between. This CDR3 has 11 residues. CDR3 in amino acids: CASSLPGEAFF. Written as DNA, the CDR3 is TGTGCCAGCAGCTTGCCAGGTGAAGCTTTCTTT.

This chain connects TRBV11-3 to TRBJ2-1; maybe TRBD2 (6 bases). The ends were cut back, 3 bases at V and 8 bases at J, with 14 bases in the middle. This CDR3 region has 14 residues. Germline V CDR1 and CDR2: SGHNT, YENEEA. The CDR3 reads CASSLGRGIDEQFF. The CDR3, as DNA: TGTGCCAGCAGCTTGGGCCGGGGGATAGATGAGCAGTTCTTC.

CDR3: CASRFKTGLETQYF. DNA of the CDR3: TGCGCCAGCAGATTTAAGACAGGGTTGGAGACCCAGTACTTC. The rearrangement joins TRBV5-1 to TRBJ2-5; 7 positions agree with TRBD1. CDR1 and CDR2 (germline): SGHRS, YFSETQ. CDR3 size: 14 residues. V trimming: 5 bases; J trimming: 5 bases; junction bases outside the gene matches: 9.

This clone occurred a few times. The chain employs TRBV5-6 and TRBJ1-5; D not certain. The CDR3 loop spans 16 amino acids. V was shortened by 0 bases and J by 1 base, with 11 bases between the two germline ends. Germline-derived CDR1 and CDR2 are SGHDT and YYEEEE. The DNA of the CDR3 is TGTGCCAGCAGCTTGGGCGCCACGGGGAGCAATCAGCCCCAGCATTTT. Its translation is CASSLGATGSNQPQHF. The variable domain in full, completed from reference TRBV5-6 and TRBJ1-5, reads DAGVTQSPTHLIKTRGQQVTLRCSPKSGHDTVSWYQQALGQGPQFIFQYYEEEERQRGNFPDRFSGHQFPNYSSELNVNALLLGDSALYLCASSLGATGSNQPQHFGDGTRLSIL.

The genes are TRBV9 and TRBJ2-1, with a tentative D call TRBD1 (6 bases). Germline CDR1 is SGDLS and CDR2 is YYNGEE. The CDR3 spans 15 residues. Trimming took 1 base from V and 0 from J, leaving 8 bases between them. CDR3 protein: CASSVKGDSYNEQFF. In DNA, the CDR3 is TGTGCCAGCAGCGTAAAGGGGGACTCCTACAATGAGCAGTTCTTC.

The chain employs TRBV5-1 and TRBJ1-4; weak D call: TRBD1 (5 bases). V shed 0 bases and J shed 1 base, with 10 bases lying between them. Germline assignment: CDR1 SGHRS and CDR2 YFSETQ. CDR3 length: 16 amino acids. CDR3 amino acids: CASSLGDRETNEKLFF. The CDR3 DNA is TGCGCCAGCAGCTTGGGAGACAGAGAAACTAATGAAAAACTGTTTTTT.

This clone was seen a single time. The chain carries TRBV30 and TRBJ2-1; D is perhaps TRBD2 (6 bases). V was cut by 2 bases and J by 4 bases, with 9 bases left in between. The CDR3 has 13 amino acids. CDR1 is GTSNPN and CDR2 is SVGIG in the germline V gene (reference sequence). The CDR3 DNA follows: TGTGCCTGGAGTTCGGCGGGGTACAATGAGCAGTTCTTC. It translates to CAWSSAGYNEQFF.

This rearrangement joins TRBV30 to TRBJ1-5, with TRBD1 as a possible D gene (5 bases). The CDR3 contains 13 residues. V was cut by 1 base and J by 7 bases, with 11 bases left in between. Germline assignment: CDR1 GTSNPN and CDR2 SVGIG (reference sequence). CDR3 nucleotides: TGTGCCTGGAGTGGGCAGGGCTGGCAGCCCCAGCATTTT. Amino acid sequence: CAWSGQGWQPQHF. The whole variable domain, remainder taken from reference TRBV30 and TRBJ1-5, is SQTIHQWPATLVQPVGSPLSLECTVEGTSNPNLYWYRQAAGRGLQLLFYSVGIGQISSEVPQNLSASRPQDRQFILSSKKLLLSDSGFYLCAWSGQGWQPQHFGDGTRLSIL.

This chain joins TRBV5-1 and TRBJ1-6, with D uncertain. V shed 0 bases and J shed 4 bases, with 8 bases lying between them. The CDR3 sequence is 15 residues long. The germline CDR1 and CDR2 sequences are SGHRS and YFSETQ. This CDR3 reads CASSLDSTYNSPLHF. CDR3 bases: TGCGCCAGCAGCTTGGACTCTACTTATAATTCACCCCTCCACTTT.

CDR3 sequence reads: CASSLFGQRYGYTF. In DNA, the CDR3 is TGTGCCAGCAGCCTTTTCGGACAGCGGTATGGCTACACCTTC. The chain employs TRBV7-8 and TRBJ1-2, with a tentative D call TRBD1 (6 bases). The length of the CDR3 is 14 residues. Germline V gene sequence: CDR1 SGHVS, CDR2 FQNEAQ. The V gene lost 5 bases and the J gene lost 5 bases, with 15 bases spanning the gap.

The table lists this clone with a few counts. DNA for the CDR3: TGTGCCAGCGAACAGGGCCCAGATACGCAGTATTTT. This encodes CASEQGPDTQYF. The chain couples TRBV2 to TRBJ2-3, with TRBD1 as a possible D gene (6 bases). The V gene lost 8 bases and the J gene lost 4 bases, with 10 bases spanning the gap. Germline V gives CDR1 SNHLY, CDR2 FYNNEI. The CDR3 contains 12 residues.

The CDR3 sequence is CASSAGQANSYEQYF. The CDR3 DNA is TGTGCCAGCAGCGCGGGACAGGCTAACTCCTACGAGCAGTACTTC. V is TRBV9 and J is TRBJ2-7, with TRBD1 identical over 8 bases. The CDR3 is made up of 15 amino acids. With V trimmed by 3 bases and J by 0 bases, 5 bases remained unmatched. Germline CDR1 SGDLS, CDR2 YYNGEE.

The rearrangement joins TRBV7-7 to TRBJ2-7, with D possibly TRBD1 on 6 matching bases. Germline-derived CDR1 and CDR2 are SSHAT and FNYEAQ (reference sequence). CDR3 length: 13 residues. CDR3 loop: CAAHRVLRSPQYF. The CDR3 DNA follows: TGTGCGGCCCACAGGGTGCTTCGGTCGCCGCAGTACTTC. The full variable domain, completed using reference TRBV7-7 and TRBJ2-7, is GAGVSQSPRYKVTKRGQDVTLRCDPISSHATLYWYQQALGQGPEFLTYFNYEAQPDKSGLPSDRFSAERPEGSISTLTIQRTEQRDSAMYRCAAHRVLRSPQYFGPGTRLTVT.

This clone was seen a single time. This chain links TRBV6-5 with TRBJ1-2, with TRBD1 identical over 7 bases. This CDR3 is 15 amino acids long. Germline loops: CDR1 MNHEY, CDR2 SVGAGI. V dropped 6 bases and J dropped 3; count of bases not matched to a gene: 10. The CDR3 nucleotides read TGTGCCAGCAGGCCTACAGGGGTCAGGGACTATGGCTACACCTTC. It translates to CASRPTGVRDYGYTF.

This rearrangement joins TRBV27 to TRBJ2-2; TRBD1 might be the D (6 bases). Trimming took 3 bases from V and 1 from J, leaving 9 bases between them. The CDR3 runs to 15 residues. Germline CDR1 reads MNHEY; CDR2 reads SMNVEV (reference sequence). CDR3 in DNA: TGTGCCAGCAGTTTCGGACAGTTGAACACCGGGGAGCTGTTTTTT. This sequence encodes CASSFGQLNTGELFF.